The clone carrying this T cell receptor beta chain was picked up many times. What it recognizes is unknown. A much larger clone differs from this one at a single base, so this may be a read error. TCRdb re-called the PCR reads via MiXCR. The sample records under 30,000 clones, approximately 15% being singletons. This sample was taken from a study of metastatic and nonmetastatic thyroid tumors. The CDR3 length is 15 residues. Looked up from germline, CDR1 is LNHDA and CDR2 is SQIVND (reference sequence). Each patient went into thyroid surgery without having received any treatment. Study-level findings and limits: Reportedly, malignant thyroid tumors had significantly higher TCR beta diversity than benign nodules, in blood and tumor.

The sequenced sample was blood. V usage is TRBV19 and J usage is TRBJ2-1; no reliable D call. The sequence was collected from a male donor with papillary thyroid cancer or a benign thyroid nodule (not recorded which). Some clones in this sample may be carry-over from other donors' samples. The CDR3 nucleotides are TGTGCCAGTGGTATAGATCTCGGCAGATACAATGAGCAGTTCTTC. Protein product: CASGIDLGRYNEQFF. The full variable domain, completed using reference TRBV19 and TRBJ2-1, is DGGITQSPKYLFRKEGQNVTLSCEQNLNHDAMYWYRQDPGQGLRLIYYSQIVNDFQKGDIAEGYSVSREKKESFPLTVTSAQKNPTAFYLCASGIDLGRYNEQFFGPGTRLTVL.